A single sample gave rise to the 31 T cell receptor beta chains below, sequenced in a study of T-cell memory formation after mild COVID-19. Via MiXCR, TCRdb re-called the 5' RACE reads, giving one row per CDR3 protein. The data contain tens of thousands of distinct CDR3 sequences, 9.5% to 15% of them singletons. What was sequenced was PBMCs or a T cell subset sorted from them (not recorded which). These receptors originate from a man aged 18-30 years who had mild COVID-19 (a few samples of this study predate the infection). Cell type and time point are not known.

V usage is TRBV6-2 or TRBV6-3 and J usage is TRBJ1-1; D is uncertain. This CDR3 contains 12 residues. Germline loops: CDR1 MNHEY, CDR2 SVGEGT. V was pared by 0 bases and J by 7 bases, with 6 bases between. The CDR3 sequence: CASSYSGGEAFF. In nucleotides, the CDR3 is TGTGCCAGCAGTTACTCCGGCGGTGAAGCTTTCTTT.

This chain uses TRBV27 with TRBJ1-6; no reliable D call. V was shortened by 2 bases and J by 0 bases, with 11 bases between the two germline ends. Germline V gene data show CDR1 as MNHEY and CDR2 as SMNVEV (reference sequence). The CDR3 contains 17 residues. The CDR3 is CASSLTGRSSYNSPLHF. DNA for the CDR3: TGTGCCAGCAGTTTAACCGGACGCAGCTCCTATAATTCACCCCTCCACTTT.

The chain recombines TRBV27 with TRBJ2-4; D may be TRBD1 (5 bases). The germline gives CDR1 MNHEY, CDR2 SMNVEV (reference sequence). Between the trimmed V and J ends, which lost 3 bases and 1 base, there was a span of 7 bases. The CDR3 sequence is 14 residues long. Written as DNA, the CDR3 is TGTGCCAGCAGTTTTAAGGGGGCCAAAAACATTCAGTACTTC. Encoded protein: CASSFKGAKNIQYF.

This clonotype was observed a few times. This CDR3 is missing its conserved last phenylalanine or tryptophan, likely due to a read error. It is unclear where the CDR3 begins or ends on the DNA, so no DNA is shown, and the CDR3 is as TCRdb lists it. This sequence joins TRBV6-1 and TRBJ2-7; the table's D call of TRBD2 was not tested on the DNA. Germline-derived CDR1 and CDR2 are MNHNS and SASEGT. The CDR3 spans 8 residues, counting both ends. The CDR3 sequence: CASSGGLL.

This clonotype came up a few times. The chain joins TRBV7-2 to TRBJ1-1; D unresolved. CDR1 is SGHTA and CDR2 is FQGNSA in the germline V gene. This CDR3 has 13 residues. Trimming stripped 5 bases from V and 5 bases from J, with 12 bases between. In DNA, the CDR3 is TGTGCCAGCAGCCCCTCTGGGTGGACTGAAGCTTTCTTT. Residues: CASSPSGWTEAFF.

This clonotype has more than one count but fewer than ten. The chain uses TRBV5-6 and TRBJ2-7, with D tentatively TRBD1 (6 bases). The CDR3 loop spans 14 amino acids. V shed 0 bases and J shed 2 bases, with 9 bases lying between them. Germline V gene lookup returns CDR1 SGHDT and CDR2 YYEEEE. The CDR3 loop is CASSLDRAPYEQYF. The CDR3 nucleotides are TGTGCCAGCAGCTTGGACAGGGCCCCCTACGAGCAGTACTTC.

V is TRBV5-1 and J is TRBJ2-1; either TRBD1 or TRBD2 may fit D (5 bases each). Trimming took 4 bases from V and 8 from J, leaving 13 bases between them. CDR3 length: 13 residues. CDR1 SGHRS and CDR2 YFSETQ come from the germline V gene. The DNA for the CDR3 is TGCGCCAGCAGCGAGGGGCTCGGGGATGAGCAGTTCTTC. Its protein is CASSEGLGDEQFF.

This clonotype occurred a few times. This chain joins TRBV3-1 and TRBJ2-3; D call uncertain. Trimming took 4 bases from V and 3 from J, leaving 20 bases between them. The CDR3 covers 17 residues. CDR1 LGHDT and CDR2 YNNKEL come from the germline V gene (reference sequence). As DNA, the CDR3 is TGTGCCAGCAGCCCAACGTTTTACCGCACTTCGACAGATACGCAGTATTTT. This sequence encodes CASSPTFYRTSTDTQYF.

This clonotype was seen only a few times. The rearrangement joins TRBV6-2 or TRBV6-3 to TRBJ2-7; possible D gene TRBD2, 5 bases. V lost 5 bases to trimming and J lost 8 bases, with 16 bases between them. CDR1 is MNHEY, CDR2 SVGEGT, per germline. This CDR3 has 13 amino acids. The CDR3 sequence: CASSLGLSGKQYV. CDR3 nucleotide sequence: TGTGCCAGCAGTCTGGGCCTTTCGGGGAAGCAGTACGTC.

This rearrangement joins TRBV4-1 to TRBJ1-1; TRBD1 is a possible D gene (6 bases). V shed 4 bases and J shed 0 bases, with 9 bases lying between them. The CDR3 spans 14 residues. Germline V gene data show CDR1 as MGHRA and CDR2 as YSYEKL. This chain's CDR3 is CASSPRGLNTEAFF. The DNA for the CDR3 is TGCGCCAGCAGCCCCAGGGGTCTGAACACTGAAGCTTTCTTT.

This clonotype was detected only a few times. The CDR3 spells CAITSGGIGTDTQYF. CDR3 bases: TGTGCCATCACCAGCGGGGGAATAGGCACAGATACGCAGTATTTT. This sequence joins TRBV10-3 and TRBJ2-3; 8 bases are shared with TRBD2. The germline V gene encodes CDR1 ENHRY and CDR2 SYGVKD. V trimming: 7 bases; J trimming: 1 base; junction bases outside the gene matches: 7. The CDR3 runs 15 residues.

A few counts support this clonotype. The chain joins TRBV7-6 to TRBJ1-4, with 9 nucleotides matching TRBD1. Trimming took 1 base from V and 13 from J; bases not matched to a gene: 7. Germline CDR1 reads SGHVS; CDR2 reads FNYEAQ. The CDR3 runs 14 residues. The CDR3 region is CASSLGTGDTGLFF. The CDR3 DNA sequence: TGTGCCAGCAGCTTAGGGACAGGGGACACGGGACTGTTTTTT.

This clonotype has at least ten counts. The J gene is TRBJ2-2, the V gene TRBV12-3 or TRBV12-4; D gene ambiguous. The CDR3 is made up of 13 amino acids. V was cut by 3 bases and J by 4 bases, with 6 bases left in between. CDR3 sequence reads: CASSFPITGELFF. The CDR3 DNA follows: TGTGCCAGCAGTTTCCCCATCACCGGGGAGCTGTTTTTT.

There are a few counts of this clonotype. J is TRBJ2-7 and V is TRBV4-3; TRBD1 aligns across 8 bases. Germline V gene data show CDR1 as LGHNA and CDR2 as YSLEER. V trimming: 1 base; J trimming: 2 bases; junction bases outside the gene matches: 4. CDR3 size: 15 residues. This chain's CDR3 is CASSQGDRHTYEQYF. CDR3 nucleotides: TGCGCCAGCAGCCAAGGGGACAGGCACACCTACGAGCAGTACTTC.

The V gene is TRBV25-1, the J gene TRBJ1-2, with D possibly matching TRBD1 (5 bases). Germline values: CDR1 MGHDK, CDR2 SYGVNS. CDR3 length: 12 residues. Trimming took 4 bases from V and 5 from J, leaving 8 bases between them. CDR3 protein: CASSGGGYGYTF. In nucleotides, the CDR3 is TGTGCCAGCAGTGGGGGGGGTTATGGCTACACCTTC.

This clonotype has more than one count but fewer than ten. The chain uses TRBV29-1 and TRBJ1-1, with D uncertain. CDR3 length: 15 residues. The germline V and J ends were trimmed by 2 bases and 4 bases, with 17 bases remaining between them. The germline gives CDR1 SQVTM, CDR2 ANQGSEA. The CDR3 DNA is TGCAGCGTTGAACTCCCGGCCAACCTGGGCACTGAAGCTTTCTTT. Its translation is CSVELPANLGTEAFF.

The V call is TRBV29-1, the J call TRBJ1-1, with 7 bases that match TRBD1. The CDR3 consists of 14 residues. Trimming took 5 bases from V and 1 from J; bases not matched to a gene: 7. CDR1 and CDR2 (germline): SQVTM, ANQGSEA. The CDR3 loop reads CSVWRGTANTEAFF. The CDR3 coding sequence is TGCAGCGTTTGGCGGGGGACAGCGAACACTGAAGCTTTCTTT.

The chain has TRBV5-1 and TRBJ2-1; 7 bases match TRBD2. This CDR3 has 14 residues. J gave up 6 bases and V 3 bases, and 6 bases lay outside the gene matches. CDR1 SGHRS and CDR2 YFSETQ come from the germline V gene. CDR3 bases: TGCGCCAGCAGCTGGGGCGGGGAGGGCAATGAGCAGTTCTTC. Encoded protein: CASSWGGEGNEQFF.

The V call is TRBV6-6, the J call TRBJ1-1; D possibly corresponds to TRBD1 (5 bases). The CDR3 runs to 13 residues. Germline V gene sequence: CDR1 MNHNY, CDR2 SVGAGI (reference sequence). V was pared by 0 bases and J by 14 bases, with 16 bases between. Here the CDR3 DNA reads TGTGCCAGCAGTTACTCGGGACCCACCTATGGCTTCTTT. As protein: CASSYSGPTYGFF.

The V and J genes are TRBV6-2 or TRBV6-3 and TRBJ1-3, with no clear D. The V end was cut by 10 bases, the J end by 0 bases, with 4 bases between. The CDR3 has 11 residues. Germline CDR1 reads MNHEY; CDR2 reads SVGEGT. The CDR3 loop is CATSSGNTIYF. The CDR3 DNA follows: TGTGCCACCTCCTCTGGAAACACCATATATTTT.

This clonotype was observed a handful of times. V usage is TRBV5-5 and J usage is TRBJ2-6; 9 bases fit TRBD1. The CDR3 is 17 amino acids. The V segment lost 3 bases and the J segment 6 bases; nucleotides outside the gene matches: 10. In germline, CDR1 is SGHKS, CDR2 YYEKEE (reference sequence). In DNA form, the CDR3 reads TGTGCCAGCAGCTGGACAGGGGAGTCCCTCCTGGCCAACGTCCTGACTTTC. As protein: CASSWTGESLLANVLTF.

This clonotype was recorded at least ten times. The V and J genes are TRBV4-3 and TRBJ2-1; D not resolved. The CDR3 loop spans 15 amino acids. V lost 0 bases and J 0 bases, leaving 6 bases between the germline ends. The germline V gene encodes CDR1 LGHNA and CDR2 YSLEER. As DNA, the CDR3 is TGCGCCAGCAGCCAAGACGGTAGCTCCTACAATGAGCAGTTCTTC. Its translation: CASSQDGSSYNEQFF.

This clonotype came up a few times. V usage is TRBV9 and J usage is TRBJ2-2, with a possible D match to TRBD2 (6 bases). The CDR3 has 16 amino acids. Germline V gene data show CDR1 as SGDLS and CDR2 as YYNGEE. The V gene lost 0 bases and the J gene lost 1 base, with 10 bases spanning the gap. CDR3 sequence reads: CASSVAPGENTGELFF. CDR3 nucleotides: TGTGCCAGCAGCGTAGCACCGGGGGAGAACACCGGGGAGCTGTTTTTT.

This clonotype was observed a handful of times. The chain joins TRBV6-2 or TRBV6-3 to TRBJ2-1, with D uncertain. The CDR3 spans 14 residues. Looked up from germline, CDR1 is MNHEY and CDR2 is SVGEGT. V was cut by 4 bases and J by 10 bases, with 17 bases left in between. Written as DNA, the CDR3 is TGTGCCAGCAGTTTGGTACGAGGTGGCGACGAGCAGTTCTTC. It specifies CASSLVRGGDEQFF.

This clonotype has just a few counts. The rearrangement uses TRBV12-3 or TRBV12-4 and TRBJ1-3; D unresolved. The germline V and J ends were trimmed by 1 base and 4 bases, with 14 bases remaining between them. The CDR3 runs to 16 residues. The DNA of the CDR3 is TGTGCCAGCAGTTTAGGTCCCCAAGGGTTCGGAAACACCATATATTTT. It codes for CASSLGPQGFGNTIYF.

This clonotype was seen a few times. The rearrangement uses TRBV4-1 and TRBJ2-1; a weak D match, TRBD2 (5 bases). Trimming stripped 3 bases from V and 0 bases from J, with 15 bases between. Germline lookup yields CDR1 MGHRA and CDR2 YSYEKL. The CDR3 runs 17 residues. CDR3 nucleotides: TGCGCCAGCAGCCAGGACCCCGAGGGAATCTCCTACAATGAGCAGTTCTTC. Translation: CASSQDPEGISYNEQFF.

Only a few counts were recorded for this clonotype. The V call is TRBV15, the J call TRBJ2-3; 9 bases are shared with TRBD2. The trim removed 3 bases at V and 4 bases at J, leaving 11 bases unmatched. The CDR3 has 17 amino acids. From germline, CDR1 is LNHNV and CDR2 YYDKDF (reference sequence). The CDR3 here is CATSRSSGAAHSDTQYF. CDR3 nucleotide sequence: TGTGCCACCAGCAGGTCTAGCGGGGCGGCTCATTCAGATACGCAGTATTTT.

The V and J genes are TRBV4-1 and TRBJ1-5; possibly TRBD1 for D (6 bases). The CDR3 contains 15 residues. V dropped 2 bases and J dropped 5 bases, with 13 bases sitting between them. CDR1 is MGHRA, CDR2 YSYEKL, per germline. The CDR3 nucleotides are TGCGCCAGCAGCCAAAGTCAGGGGATCTATCAGCCCCAGCATTTT. Its translation: CASSQSQGIYQPQHF.

Remarks on this clonotype: A read error may produce the germline difference seen at one junction end. J is TRBJ2-2 and V is TRBV2, with 9 bases lining up with TRBD2. CDR1 is SNHLY, CDR2 FYNNEI, per germline. This CDR3 is built from 15 residues. CDR3: CASSSSGGNNGELFF. As DNA, the CDR3 is TGTGCCAGCAGTTCCAGCGGGGGGAACAACGGGGAGCTGTTTTTT.

In this sample, this clonotype turned up a few times. The chain has TRBV9 and TRBJ2-7; tentative D call: TRBD1 (6 bases). The length of the CDR3 is 14 residues. Germline V gene sequence: CDR1 SGDLS, CDR2 YYNGEE. Trimming took 4 bases from V and 2 from J, leaving 13 bases between them. CDR3 in DNA: TGTGCCAGCAGCCCAAGGACAGCCACCTACGAGCAGTACTTC. This gives the protein CASSPRTATYEQYF.

The chain links TRBV4-3 to TRBJ1-2; a possible D gene is TRBD1 (5 bases). The V gene lost 1 base and the J gene lost 3 bases, with 15 bases spanning the gap. The V gene's germline CDR1 is LGHNA and CDR2 YSLEER. CDR3 length equals 16 residues. CDR3 in amino acids: CASSQATGGFDYGYTF. CDR3 coding DNA: TGCGCCAGCAGCCAAGCAACGGGGGGGTTCGACTATGGCTACACCTTC.